The 21 T cell receptor beta chains below come from one sample, sequenced in a study of vaccination and CD4 T cells after COVID-19. An Oncomine TCR Beta short-read assay was used to sequence the DNA from cultured CD4+ T cells. MiXCR, run by TCRdb on the PCR reads, gives a single entry per CDR3 protein. The sample lists some 15,000 distinct CDR3 sequences; around 37% were seen once. Stated treatment: roughly 11-day PBMC culture with coronavirus spike peptide pools or control peptides (ViraFEST assay). The antigens for these receptors are not known. Sample: cultured CD4+ T cells from blood. Every receptor here comes from a human donor with COVID-19.

This clonotype was detected only a few times. The chain uses TRBV6-1 and TRBJ2-5; no clear D gene. Germline V gene sequence: CDR1 MNHNS, CDR2 SASEGT. The V end lost 6 bases, the J end lost 7 bases, and 15 bases lay between the germline ends. This CDR3 region has 13 residues. CDR3 residues: CASSSDLTMTQYF. The DNA for the CDR3 is TGTGCCAGCAGCTCCGACTTGACCATGACCCAGTACTTC.

This clonotype has a handful of counts. This chain connects TRBV7-2 to TRBJ2-1, with 8 nucleotides matching TRBD2. Germline-derived CDR1 and CDR2 are SGHTA and FQGNSA. The V gene end was trimmed by 4 bases and the J gene end by 1 base; junction bases not matched to a gene: 6. The CDR3 runs to 16 residues. Written as DNA, the CDR3 is TGTGCCAGCAGCTCCCTCGGGGGGGCGTCCTACAATGAGCAGTTCTTC. It translates to CASSSLGGASYNEQFF.

The rearrangement joins TRBV6-5 to TRBJ2-7, with 8 positions matching TRBD2. Losses at the gene ends were 0 bases for V and 2 bases for J; bases not matched to a gene: 9. Germline lookup yields CDR1 MNHEY and CDR2 SVGAGI. CDR3 length: 17 amino acids. The CDR3 here is CASSYSSRSGGTYEQYF. CDR3 DNA: TGTGCCAGCAGTTACTCGAGTCGGAGCGGGGGTACCTACGAGCAGTACTTC.

This clonotype showed up just a few times. The V gene is TRBV11-2, the J gene TRBJ2-5, with 9 bases lining up with TRBD2. The CDR3 consists of 15 residues. Germline CDR1 reads SGHAT; CDR2 reads FQNNGV. The J segment lost 6 bases and the V segment lost 0 bases, leaving 5 bases of the junction unmatched. The CDR3 sequence is CASSLDRAGGKTQYF. The CDR3 bases are TGTGCCAGCAGCTTAGATCGAGCGGGGGGAAAGACCCAGTACTTC.

The chain is built from TRBV15 and TRBJ2-1; perhaps TRBD2 as D (6 bases). This CDR3 has 14 residues. Germline-derived CDR1 and CDR2 are LNHNV and YYDKDF (reference sequence). With 0 bases removed from V and 6 bases from J, the gap between germline ends came to 9 bases. In nucleotides, the CDR3 is TGTGCCACCAGCAGAGATCGGGGGATCAATGAGCAGTTCTTC. It specifies CATSRDRGINEQFF.

This clonotype occurred a few times. V is TRBV5-8 and J is TRBJ2-5; 9 nucleotides align to TRBD2. In germline, CDR1 is SGHTS, CDR2 YDEGEE. V dropped 4 bases and J dropped 5; count of bases not matched to a gene: 9. This CDR3 spans 15 amino acids. This CDR3 reads CASSAGLAGSETQYF. The CDR3 nucleotides read TGTGCCAGCAGCGCGGGACTAGCCGGGTCGGAGACCCAGTACTTC.

This clonotype was counted between two and nine times. This chain uses TRBV5-1 with TRBJ1-1, with D uncertain. Trimming cost V 1 base and J 3 bases, with 7 bases left between them. The germline V gene encodes CDR1 SGHRS and CDR2 YFSETQ. This CDR3 comprises 13 residues. The CDR3 DNA sequence: TGCGCCAGCAGCTTGAGGGCGGACACTGAAGCTTTCTTT. Protein product: CASSLRADTEAFF. Together with reference TRBV5-1 and TRBJ1-1, the CDR3 gives the full variable domain: KAGVTQTPRYLIKTRGQQVTLSCSPISGHRSVSWYQQTPGQGLQFLFEYFSETQRNKGNFPGRFSGRQFSNSRSEMNVSTLELGDSALYLCASSLRADTEAFFGQGTRLTVV.

CDR3 DNA sequence: TGTGCCAGTAGTATCGACGGTTGGGAGACCCAGTACTTC. Its protein is CASSIDGWETQYF. V is TRBV19 and J is TRBJ2-5; D is unresolved. CDR3 size: 13 residues. Trimming shortened V by 3 bases and J by 5 bases, and 10 bases separated the two germline ends. Germline CDR1 and CDR2: LNHDA and SQIVND (reference sequence).

This clonotype was picked up a small number of times. V and J are TRBV15 and TRBJ2-5, with 7 bases fitting TRBD1. The ends lost 1 base at V and 4 bases at J; junction bases unmatched: 12. This CDR3 comprises 17 residues. From germline, CDR1 is LNHNV and CDR2 YYDKDF (reference sequence). The CDR3 DNA follows: TGTGCCACCAGCAGAGTCAGGGGGAAGGCCGCCGGAGAGACCCAGTACTTC. Encoded protein: CATSRVRGKAAGETQYF.

J is TRBJ1-2 and V is TRBV30, with D perhaps TRBD1 (5 bases). This CDR3 has 14 residues. V dropped 0 bases and J dropped 6 bases, with 14 bases sitting between them. Germline CDR1 is GTSNPN and CDR2 is SVGIG (reference sequence). The chain's CDR3 is CAWSVRRQQNGYTF. CDR3 in DNA: TGTGCCTGGAGTGTACGCAGACAGCAAAATGGCTACACCTTC.

This chain uses TRBV7-2 with TRBJ2-5; possibly TRBD2 for D (6 bases). This CDR3 is 12 amino acids long. The germline CDR1 and CDR2 sequences are SGHTA and FQGNSA. V was cut by 3 bases and J by 10 bases, with 12 bases left in between. Written as DNA, the CDR3 is TGTGCCAGCAGCTTTGAACTAGCTTTCCAGTACTTC. Amino acids: CASSFELAFQYF. The entire variable domain, with the rest obtained from reference TRBV7-2 and TRBJ2-5, is as follows: GAGVSQSPSNKVTEKGKDVELRCDPISGHTALYWYRQSLGQGLEFLIYFQGNSAPDKSGLPSDRFSAERTGGSVSTLTIQRTQQEDSAVYLCASSFELAFQYFGPGTRLLVL.

The chain links TRBV27 to TRBJ2-2; D is unresolved. Germline CDR1 is MNHEY and CDR2 is SMNVEV (reference sequence). The CDR3 sequence is 13 residues long. The germline V and J ends were trimmed by 6 bases and 5 bases, with 10 bases remaining between them. CDR3: CASSSELTGELFF. CDR3 sequence (DNA): TGTGCCAGCAGCTCGGAGCTGACCGGGGAGCTGTTTTTT.

The chain carries TRBV6-1 and TRBJ1-2; D gene ambiguous. The CDR3 runs to 13 residues. V was cut by 5 bases and J by 3 bases, with 10 bases left in between. From germline, CDR1 is MNHNS and CDR2 SASEGT. The CDR3: CASSPGWDYGYTF. The CDR3 nucleotides are TGTGCCAGCAGTCCGGGGTGGGACTATGGCTACACCTTC.

The chain employs TRBV27 and TRBJ2-7, with 13 positions matching TRBD2. The CDR3 runs to 14 residues. Trimming cost V 6 bases and J 4 bases; bases outside gene matches: 3. CDR1 is MNHEY, CDR2 SMNVEV, per germline (reference sequence). The CDR3 loop reads CASSRTSGGYEQYF. CDR3 nucleotide sequence: TGTGCCAGCAGCAGGACTAGCGGGGGTTACGAGCAGTACTTC.

V is TRBV11-1 and J is TRBJ1-6; TRBD1 aligns across 9 bases. With 3 bases clipped from V and 6 bases from J, the junction kept 6 bases outside the gene matches. Looked up from germline, CDR1 is SGHAT and CDR2 is FQDESV (reference sequence). The CDR3 extends over 16 amino acids. The chain's CDR3 is CASSLGTGFANSPLHF. CDR3 in DNA: TGTGCCAGCAGCTTGGGGACAGGGTTCGCTAATTCACCCCTCCACTTT. The full variable domain, its missing parts supplied by reference TRBV11-1 and TRBJ1-6, is EAEVAQSPRYKITEKSQAVAFWCDPISGHATLYWYRQILGQGPELLVQFQDESVVDDSQLPKDRFSAERLKGVDSTLKIQPAELGDSAMYLCASSLGTGFANSPLHFGNGTRLTVT.

This rearrangement joins TRBV20-1 to TRBJ2-3, with D tentatively TRBD2 (5 bases). The germline CDR1 and CDR2 sequences are DFQATT and SNEGSKA (reference sequence). V shed 3 bases and J shed 2 bases, with 12 bases lying between them. This CDR3 has 14 residues. CDR3 in amino acids: CSASLAGHTDTQYF. CDR3 coding DNA: TGCAGTGCTAGTCTCGCGGGCCACACAGATACGCAGTATTTT.

The rearrangement uses TRBV5-1 and TRBJ2-1; D is unresolved. Germline CDR1 is SGHRS and CDR2 is YFSETQ. V was trimmed by 0 bases and J by 5 bases, leaving 6 bases between them. The CDR3 consists of 13 residues. In DNA, the CDR3 is TGCGCCAGCAGCTTGGGACGGCACAATGAGCAGTTCTTC. It encodes CASSLGRHNEQFF.

The chain joins TRBV28 to TRBJ2-1; 7 positions match TRBD1. The CDR3 runs 15 residues. The J segment lost 0 bases and the V segment lost 4 bases, leaving 3 bases of the junction unmatched. Germline CDR1 reads MDHEN; CDR2 reads SYDVKM. The CDR3 spells CASSSQGPSYNEQFF. The DNA of the CDR3 is TGTGCCAGCAGTTCACAGGGGCCCTCCTACAATGAGCAGTTCTTC.

This clonotype has only a few counts. The DNA for the CDR3 is TGTGCCAGCAGCCCTCAAATGGGACTGATAAACACTGAAGCTTTCTTT. It encodes CASSPQMGLINTEAFF. The chain links TRBV7-8 to TRBJ1-1, with D maybe TRBD1 (5 bases). The V and J ends lost 5 bases and 2 bases respectively, with 18 bases between them. CDR3 length: 16 amino acids. Germline V gives CDR1 SGHVS, CDR2 FQNEAQ.

The V and J genes are TRBV7-2 and TRBJ2-7; 7 positions agree with TRBD1. V lost 4 bases, J lost 4 bases, and 7 bases stayed unmatched. Germline V CDR1 and CDR2: SGHTA, FQGNSA. The CDR3 sequence is 14 residues long. CDR3 DNA sequence: TGTGCCAGCAGCTACCGGACAGGACGGTACGAGCAGTACTTC. Translating it yields CASSYRTGRYEQYF.

The chain links TRBV9 to TRBJ1-2; 7 bases line up with TRBD1. With 0 bases clipped from V and 5 bases from J, the junction kept 7 bases outside the gene matches. Germline V gene sequence: CDR1 SGDLS, CDR2 YYNGEE. This CDR3 spans 15 amino acids. This CDR3 is CASSVEPGQSYGYTF. The CDR3 DNA follows: TGTGCCAGCAGCGTAGAACCGGGACAGAGTTATGGCTACACCTTC. Variable domain in full (rest from reference TRBV9 and TRBJ1-2): DSGVTQTPKHLITATGQRVTLRCSPRSGDLSVYWYQQSLDQGLQFLIQYYNGEERAKGNILERFSAQQFPDLHSELNLSSLELGDSALYFCASSVEPGQSYGYTFGSGTRLTVV.